What follows is one T cell receptor beta chain and its context. Its antigen is as yet unknown. Unmatched junction bases numbered 8, after V lost 2 bases and J lost 6 bases. From germline, CDR1 is MNHNS and CDR2 SASEGT. This CDR3 comprises 15 residues. This sample was included in a study of long-term antiretroviral therapy in people with HIV. Study at large: The immediate-ART recommendation dates to 2015, and the earliest samples predate it by about a decade. Findings of the study overall: Diversity went up after ART and still fell short of transplant donor controls.

Survey-level immunoSEQ v3.0 assays were run. What sequencing targeted per sample was 40,000-50,000 T-cell genomes. The repertoire was sequenced with immunoSEQ multiplex PCR; TCRdb's copy has only in-frame clones and lacks some. The repertoire consists of 20,000 to 25,000 clones, with more than 80% occurring once and the leading ten covering about 10%. This TCR derives from a woman in her thirties or forties with HIV. The chain uses TRBV6-1 and TRBJ1-2; 8 nucleotides agree with TRBD1. This material consisted of unsorted PBMCs, taken 7.6 years after starting antiretroviral therapy. CDR3: CASSEPGQGQHGYTF. DNA of the CDR3: TGTGCCAGCAGTGAACCAGGACAGGGTCAACATGGCTACACCTTC.